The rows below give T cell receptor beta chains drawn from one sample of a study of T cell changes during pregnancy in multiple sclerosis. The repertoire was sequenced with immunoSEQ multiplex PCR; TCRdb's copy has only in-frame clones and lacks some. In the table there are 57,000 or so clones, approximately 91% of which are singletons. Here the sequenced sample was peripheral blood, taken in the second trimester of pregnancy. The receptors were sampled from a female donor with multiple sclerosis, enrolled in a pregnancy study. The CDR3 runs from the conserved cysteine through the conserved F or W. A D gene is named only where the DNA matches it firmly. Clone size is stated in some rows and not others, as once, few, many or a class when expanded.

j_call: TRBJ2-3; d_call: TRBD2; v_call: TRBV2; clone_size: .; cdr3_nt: TGTGCCAGCAGCCCTCTAGCGGGGGGGCATAATACGCAGTATTTT; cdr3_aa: CASSPLAGGHNTQYF
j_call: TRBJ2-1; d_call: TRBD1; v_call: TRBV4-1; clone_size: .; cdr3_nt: TGCGCCAGCAGCCAAGATCCGAGGACAGGGGGAGGTCTTCTCAATGAGCAGTTCTTC; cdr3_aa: CASSQDPRTGGGLLNEQFF
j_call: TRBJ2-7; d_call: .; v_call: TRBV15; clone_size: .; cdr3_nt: TGTGCCACCAGCAGAGGGGGCAGGGACAAGGTCGAGCAGTACTTC; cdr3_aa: CATSRGGRDKVEQYF
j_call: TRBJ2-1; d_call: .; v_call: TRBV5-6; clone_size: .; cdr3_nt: TGTGCCAGCAGCTTGGCTACCAGGGGTTTGGACAATGAGCAGTTCTTC; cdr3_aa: CASSLATRGLDNEQFF
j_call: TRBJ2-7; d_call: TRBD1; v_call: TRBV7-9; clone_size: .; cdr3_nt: TGTGCCAGCAGCTCCAAGACGACAGGGGCAAGCTCCTACGAGCAGTACTTC; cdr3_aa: CASSSKTTGASSYEQYF
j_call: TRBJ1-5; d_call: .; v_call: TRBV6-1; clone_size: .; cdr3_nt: TGTGCCAGCAGTGAATCGTCGAGGGTGGGGAGCAATCAGCCCCAGCATTTT; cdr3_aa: CASSESSRVGSNQPQHF
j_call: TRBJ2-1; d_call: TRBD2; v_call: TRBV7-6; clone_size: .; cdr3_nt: TGTGCCAGCAGCTTTATAGCGGGGTCCTACAATGAGCAGTTCTTC; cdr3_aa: CASSFIAGSYNEQFF
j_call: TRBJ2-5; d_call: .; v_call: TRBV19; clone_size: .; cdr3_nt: TGTGCCAGCTCATTCGGCCAAGAGACCCAGTACTTC; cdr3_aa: CASSFGQETQYF
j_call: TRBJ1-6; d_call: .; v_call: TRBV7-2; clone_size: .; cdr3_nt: TGTGCCAGCAGTCTTCGGGGTGAGAATTCACCCCTCCACTTT; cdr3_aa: CASSLRGENSPLHF
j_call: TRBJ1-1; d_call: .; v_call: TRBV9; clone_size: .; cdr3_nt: TGTGCCAGCAGCCCGGGGGGGTCCACTGAAGCTTTCTTT; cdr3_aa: CASSPGGSTEAFF
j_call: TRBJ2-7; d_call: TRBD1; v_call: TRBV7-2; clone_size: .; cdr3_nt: TGTGCCAGCAGCTTAAGACAGGGCTCTTACGAGCAGTACTTC; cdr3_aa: CASSLRQGSYEQYF
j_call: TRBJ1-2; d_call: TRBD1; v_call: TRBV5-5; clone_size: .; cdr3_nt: TGTGCCAGCAACACAGGGGGCGAGCGCTACACCTTC; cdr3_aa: CASNTGGERYTF
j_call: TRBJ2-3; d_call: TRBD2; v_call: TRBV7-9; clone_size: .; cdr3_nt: TGTGCCAGCAGCTCCTGGACTAGCGGGGTTGGAGATACGCAGTATTTT; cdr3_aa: CASSSWTSGVGDTQYF
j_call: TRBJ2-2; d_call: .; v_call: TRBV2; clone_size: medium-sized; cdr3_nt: TGTGCCACCACGAACACCGGGGAGCTGTTTTTT; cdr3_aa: CATTNTGELFF
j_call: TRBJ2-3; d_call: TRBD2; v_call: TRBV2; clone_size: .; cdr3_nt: TGTGCCAGCAGTTCCCTAGCGGGGGGGCGTTATACGCAGTATTTT; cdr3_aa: CASSSLAGGRYTQYF
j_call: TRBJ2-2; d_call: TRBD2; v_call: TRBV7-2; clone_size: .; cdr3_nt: TGTGCCAGCAGCTTAGCGGGACTAGCGGGGTCAGGGGAGCTGTTTTTT; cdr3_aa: CASSLAGLAGSGELFF
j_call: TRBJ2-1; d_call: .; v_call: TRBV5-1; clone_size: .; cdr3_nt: TGCGCCAGCAGCCAAATGTGGGGCGGAACCTACAATGAGCAGTTCTTC; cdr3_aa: CASSQMWGGTYNEQFF
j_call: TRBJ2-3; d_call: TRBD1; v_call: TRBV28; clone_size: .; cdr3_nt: TGTGCCAGCAGTTTCGACAGGGGTCACACAGATACGCAGTATTTT; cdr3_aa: CASSFDRGHTDTQYF
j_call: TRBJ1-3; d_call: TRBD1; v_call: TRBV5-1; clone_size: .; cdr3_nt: TGCGCCAGCAGCAGAACAGGGGGGACTGGAAACACCATATATTTT; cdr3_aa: CASSRTGGTGNTIYF
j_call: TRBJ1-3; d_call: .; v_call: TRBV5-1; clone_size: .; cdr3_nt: TGCGCCAGCAGCCTCGACGGGAGCTCTGGAAACACCATATATTTT; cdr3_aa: CASSLDGSSGNTIYF
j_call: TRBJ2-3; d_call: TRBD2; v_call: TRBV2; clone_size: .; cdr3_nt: TGTGCCAGCCAGGGAGGAAGCGGGGCCAACCTATTCACAGATACGCAGTATTTT; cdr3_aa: CASQGGSGANLFTDTQYF
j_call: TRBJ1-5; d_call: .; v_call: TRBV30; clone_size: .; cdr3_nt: TGTGCCTGGGAGGGACACCCGGGACAGCCCCAGCATTTT; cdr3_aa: CAWEGHPGQPQHF
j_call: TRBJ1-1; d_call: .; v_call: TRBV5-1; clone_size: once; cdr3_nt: TGCGCCAGCAGCTTGACAGGGCGGGACACTGAAGCTTTCTTT; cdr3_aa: CASSLTGRDTEAFF
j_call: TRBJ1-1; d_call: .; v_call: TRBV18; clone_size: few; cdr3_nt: TGTGCCAGCTCACCAGGGGAAGACAGGAACACTGAAGCTTTCTTT; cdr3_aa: CASSPGEDRNTEAFF
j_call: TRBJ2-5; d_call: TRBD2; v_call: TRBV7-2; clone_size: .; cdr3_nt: TGTGCCAGCAGCTTATCACTAGCGGAACTCCAAGAGACCCAGTACTTC; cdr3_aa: CASSLSLAELQETQYF
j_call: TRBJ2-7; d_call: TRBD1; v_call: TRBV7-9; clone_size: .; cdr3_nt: TGTGCCAGCAGCTCGACAGGGCCGGAAATCTACGAGCAGTACTTC; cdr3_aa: CASSSTGPEIYEQYF
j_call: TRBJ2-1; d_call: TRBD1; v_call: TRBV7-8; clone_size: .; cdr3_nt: TGTGCCAGCAGCGTGGGACAGGGGAATGAGCAGTTCTTC; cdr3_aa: CASSVGQGNEQFF
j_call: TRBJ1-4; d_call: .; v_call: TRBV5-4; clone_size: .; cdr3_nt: TGTGCCAGCAGCTTGGACCCGGGGAGAGAGAATGAAAAACTGTTTTTT; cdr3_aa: CASSLDPGRENEKLFF
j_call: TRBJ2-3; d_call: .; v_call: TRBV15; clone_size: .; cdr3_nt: TGTGCCACCAGCAGAGCCCTAAACTACCCAGATACGCAGTATTTT; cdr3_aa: CATSRALNYPDTQYF
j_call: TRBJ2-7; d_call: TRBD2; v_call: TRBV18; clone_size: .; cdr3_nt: TGTGCCAGCTCACCTCCGATAGCGGGGGGGAGGAACGAGCAGTACTTC; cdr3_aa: CASSPPIAGGRNEQYF
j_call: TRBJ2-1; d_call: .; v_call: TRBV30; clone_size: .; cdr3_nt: TGTGCCTGGACTATCGGCGGATACAATGAGCAGTTCTTC; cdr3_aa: CAWTIGGYNEQFF
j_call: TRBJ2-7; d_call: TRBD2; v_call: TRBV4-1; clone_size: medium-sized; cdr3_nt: TGCGCCAGCAGCCAGATTAGCGGGGGGTGGTACGAGCAGTACTTC; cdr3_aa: CASSQISGGWYEQYF
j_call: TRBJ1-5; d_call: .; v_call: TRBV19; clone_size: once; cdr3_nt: TGTGCCAGTAGTAGGTATCGGGGGGTTACGGAATCCAATCAGCCCCAGCATTTT; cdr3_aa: CASSRYRGVTESNQPQHF
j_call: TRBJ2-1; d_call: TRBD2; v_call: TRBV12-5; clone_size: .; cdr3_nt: TGTGCTAGTGGTTCCTGGGGGGGAGTTAACTACAATGAGCAGTTCTTC; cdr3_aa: CASGSWGGVNYNEQFF
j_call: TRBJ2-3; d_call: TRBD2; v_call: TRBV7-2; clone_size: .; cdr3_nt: TGTGCCAGCAGCTTAGCGATACTAGCGGGTCAAGATACGCAGTATTTT; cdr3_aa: CASSLAILAGQDTQYF
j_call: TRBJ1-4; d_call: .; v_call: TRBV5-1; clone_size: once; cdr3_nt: TGCGCCAGCAGCTTGGGCGGCGGGGTTGAAAAACTGTTTTTT; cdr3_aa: CASSLGGGVEKLFF
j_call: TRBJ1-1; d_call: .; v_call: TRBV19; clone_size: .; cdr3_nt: TGTGCCAGTAGTAATGAGGCAGCTTATGAAGCTTTCTTT; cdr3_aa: CASSNEAAYEAFF
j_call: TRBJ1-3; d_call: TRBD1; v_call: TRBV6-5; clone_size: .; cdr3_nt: TGTGCCAGCAGCCGGGACAGGGGGAGTGTAAACACCATATATTTT; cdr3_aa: CASSRDRGSVNTIYF
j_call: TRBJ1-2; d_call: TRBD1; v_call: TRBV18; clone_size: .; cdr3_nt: TGTGCCAGCTCACCGACGACAGGGGATAACTATGGCTACACCTTC; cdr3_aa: CASSPTTGDNYGYTF
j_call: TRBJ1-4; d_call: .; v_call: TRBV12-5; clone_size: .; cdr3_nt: TGTGCTAGTGGTTTGGGACGGGCTAATGAAAAACTGTTTTTT; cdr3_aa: CASGLGRANEKLFF
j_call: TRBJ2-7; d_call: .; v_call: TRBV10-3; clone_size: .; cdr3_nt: TGTGCCATCAGCCTAGTCCGAGGGGGTCGCTACGAGCAGTACTTC; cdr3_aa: CAISLVRGGRYEQYF
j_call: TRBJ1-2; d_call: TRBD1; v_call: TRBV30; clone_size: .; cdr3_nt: TGTGCCTGGAGTCAGGGGGACTATGGCTACACCTTC; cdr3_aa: CAWSQGDYGYTF
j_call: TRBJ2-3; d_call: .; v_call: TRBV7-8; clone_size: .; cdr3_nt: TGTGTCAGCGGAGGGCTGAGCACAGATACGCAGTATTTT; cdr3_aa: CVSGGLSTDTQYF
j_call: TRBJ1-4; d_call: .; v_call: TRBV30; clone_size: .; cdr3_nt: TGTGCCTGGAGCCGGGGGAGGACTGAAAAACTGTTTTTT; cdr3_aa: CAWSRGRTEKLFF
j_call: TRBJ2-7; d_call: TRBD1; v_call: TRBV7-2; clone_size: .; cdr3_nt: TGTGCCAGCAGCTGGGCCGGGACAGGGACCTACGAGCAGTACTTC; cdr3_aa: CASSWAGTGTYEQYF
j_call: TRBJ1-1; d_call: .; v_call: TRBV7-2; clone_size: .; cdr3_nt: TGTGCCAGCAGCTTAAAGGCAGGGAACACTGAAGCTTTCTTT; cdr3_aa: CASSLKAGNTEAFF
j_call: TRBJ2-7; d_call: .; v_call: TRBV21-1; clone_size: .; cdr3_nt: TGTGCCAGCAGCAAAATCGGACAGGTTAGACTGTACGAGCAGTACTTC; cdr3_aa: CASSKIGQVRLYEQYF
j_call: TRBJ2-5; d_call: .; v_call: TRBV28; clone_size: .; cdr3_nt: TGTGCCAGCAGTTCCCCCCAGAGGGATCAAGAGACCCAGTACTTC; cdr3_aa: CASSSPQRDQETQYF
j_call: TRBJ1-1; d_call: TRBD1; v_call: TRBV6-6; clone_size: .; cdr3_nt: TGTGCCAGCAGTTGGGACAGAGGGACTGAAGCTTTCTTT; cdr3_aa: CASSWDRGTEAFF
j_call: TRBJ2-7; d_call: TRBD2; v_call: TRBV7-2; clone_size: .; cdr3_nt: TGTGCCAGCAGCTTAGTTAAGCGGGGGACCTACGAGCAGTACTTC; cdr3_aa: CASSLVKRGTYEQYF
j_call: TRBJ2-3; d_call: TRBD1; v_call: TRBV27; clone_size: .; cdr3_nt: TGTGCCAGCTCTATCGGGACAGCTCTGAATACGCAGTATTTT; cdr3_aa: CASSIGTALNTQYF
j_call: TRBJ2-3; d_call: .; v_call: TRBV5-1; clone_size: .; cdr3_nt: TGCGCCAGCAGCTTGGATACGGGACTTAGCACAGATACGCAGTATTTT; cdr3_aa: CASSLDTGLSTDTQYF
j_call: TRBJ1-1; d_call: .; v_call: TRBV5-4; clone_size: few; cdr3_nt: TGTGCCAGCAGTCATCACCGCGGGGGCACTGAAGCTTTCTTT; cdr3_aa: CASSHHRGGTEAFF
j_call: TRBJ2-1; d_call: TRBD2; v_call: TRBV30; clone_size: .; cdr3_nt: TGTGCCTGCACGGGGGGTTCCTACAATGAGCAGTTCTTC; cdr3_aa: CACTGGSYNEQFF
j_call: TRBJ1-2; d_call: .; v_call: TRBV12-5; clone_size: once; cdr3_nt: TGTGCTAGTGGTTTGGTACCGGGGGTTCTAGCTAACTATGGCTACACCTTC; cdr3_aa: CASGLVPGVLANYGYTF
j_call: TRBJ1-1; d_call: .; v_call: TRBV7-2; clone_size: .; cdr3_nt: TGTGCCAGCAGCTTAGCGCCGGGGGGTTACACTGAAGCTTTCTTT; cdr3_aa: CASSLAPGGYTEAFF
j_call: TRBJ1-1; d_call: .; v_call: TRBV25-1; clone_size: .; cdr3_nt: TGTGCCAGCAGGAGGGTAGGAGTCTCTGAAGCTTTCTTT; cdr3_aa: CASRRVGVSEAFF
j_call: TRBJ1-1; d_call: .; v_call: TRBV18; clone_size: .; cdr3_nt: TGTGCCAGCTCACCAATGGGGCAGGCGTACATGAACACTGAAGCTTTCTTT; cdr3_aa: CASSPMGQAYMNTEAFF
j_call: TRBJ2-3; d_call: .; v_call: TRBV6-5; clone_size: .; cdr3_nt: TGTGCCAGCTGCCAGGGGTACACAGATACGCAGTATTTT; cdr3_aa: CASCQGYTDTQYF
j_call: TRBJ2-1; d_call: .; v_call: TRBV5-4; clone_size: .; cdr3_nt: TGTGCCAGCAGCTTGAAACTAGCAGGTTCCAATGAGCAGTTCTTC; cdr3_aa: CASSLKLAGSNEQFF